The 21 T cell receptor beta chains in this list originate from one sample, sequenced in a study of cytomegalovirus exposure and HLA in healthy donors. Primers: 60 Vbeta forward and 13 Jbeta reverse. TCRdb's copy holds only in-frame clones and misses some; the assay was immunoSEQ multiplex PCR. This sample has 110,000 to 150,000 clones, with less than 10% found just once. The sample was PBMCs. Every receptor here comes from a man aged 45-65 years in good health and CMV-seronegative.

This clone appeared a few times. CDR3 protein: CASSLQGGMNTDTQYF. As DNA, the CDR3 is TGTGCCAGCAGTTTACAGGGGGGGATGAACACAGATACGCAGTATTTT. The chain joins TRBV2 to TRBJ2-3; weak D call: TRBD1 (8 bases). V lost 5 bases and J 2 bases, leaving 17 bases between the germline ends. The CDR3 is 16 amino acids. CDR1 is SNHLY and CDR2 is FYNNEI in the germline V gene.

The chain joins TRBV29-1 to TRBJ2-5, with 10 bases that match TRBD2. CDR1 and CDR2 (germline): SQVTM, ANQGSEA. This CDR3 contains 14 residues. CDR3 coding DNA: TGCATGACAGCGGGGGGGCCTAGGTGGGAGACCCAGTACTTC. The encoded protein is CMTAGGPRWETQYF.

The chain has TRBV27 and TRBJ2-3, with TRBD2 matching over 9 bases. The germline gives CDR1 MNHEY, CDR2 SMNVEV (reference sequence). J was trimmed by 6 bases and V by 1 base; bases with no gene match: 8. This CDR3 comprises 16 residues. The CDR3 spells CASSLFLAGIADTQYF. The CDR3 bases are TGTGCCAGCAGTTTATTTCTAGCGGGGATCGCGGATACGCAGTATTTT.

This clone was found a few times. The CDR3 nucleotides are TGTGCCAGCAGCGGGGCCTGGGACAGGGGGAACACTGAAGCTTTCTTT. Protein sequence: CASSGAWDRGNTEAFF. This chain links TRBV21-1 with TRBJ1-1; the listed D gene, TRBD1, was not tested against the DNA. TRBV21-1 represents a pseudogene. The CDR3 is 16 residues long.

A word on this clone: Other DNA variants within this sample encode the same CDR3. The J gene is TRBJ2-2, the V gene TRBV5-6; 10 bases map to TRBD2. The V and J ends lost 0 bases and 3 bases, in that order; junction bases with no gene match: 5. The germline V gene encodes CDR1 SGHDT and CDR2 YYEEEE. This CDR3 region has 17 residues. This CDR3 reads CASSLAGLAGDTGELFF. The CDR3 nucleotides read TGTGCCAGCAGCTTGGCCGGGCTAGCGGGGGACACCGGGGAGCTGTTTTTT. The variable domain in full, with the rest retrieved from reference TRBV5-6 and TRBJ2-2, is DAGVTQSPTHLIKTRGQQVTLRCSPKSGHDTVSWYQQALGQGPQFIFQYYEEEERQRGNFPDRFSGHQFPNYSSELNVNALLLGDSALYLCASSLAGLAGDTGELFFGEGSRLTVL.

The V call is TRBV28, the J call TRBJ2-7; 9 bases match TRBD1. CDR3 length: 13 amino acids. Per the germline V gene, CDR1 is MDHEN and CDR2 is SYDVKM. With V trimmed by 6 bases and J by 4 bases, 4 bases remained unmatched. CDR3 loop: CASRGQGVYEQYF. CDR3 nucleotide sequence: TGTGCCAGCAGGGGACAGGGTGTTTACGAGCAGTACTTC.

The chain combines TRBV7-2 with TRBJ1-2; 8 nucleotides match TRBD1. Germline loops: CDR1 SGHTA, CDR2 FQGNSA. V lost 1 base and J lost 7; bases outside the gene matches: 8. CDR3 length: 15 residues. The CDR3 sequence: CASSLGGTGPLGYTF. CDR3 DNA sequence: TGTGCCAGCAGCTTAGGAGGGACAGGACCCCTTGGCTACACCTTC.

This clone turned up a few times. The V and J genes are TRBV6-6 and TRBJ1-5; 10 bases match TRBD1. J gave up 4 bases and V 0 bases, and 3 bases lay outside the gene matches. Germline V CDR1 and CDR2: MNHNY, SVGAGI (reference sequence). CDR3 size: 16 residues. For the CDR3, the DNA is TGTGCCAGCAGTTACTCTCCGGGACAGGGGAATCAGCCCCAGCATTTT. It specifies CASSYSPGQGNQPQHF.

CDR3 nucleotide sequence: TGTGCCAGCAGCTCCCCCACGGGACAGGGGACGTACGAGCAGTACTTC. This gives the protein CASSSPTGQGTYEQYF. The J gene is TRBJ2-7, the V gene TRBV5-4, with 10 bases that match TRBD1. The CDR3 length is 16 residues. V dropped 3 bases and J dropped 4; count of bases not matched to a gene: 10. Germline V gene data show CDR1 as SGHNT and CDR2 as YYREEE (reference sequence).

This clone came up a few times. This chain links TRBV13 with TRBJ2-5, with 10 nucleotides matching TRBD1. Germline-derived CDR1 and CDR2 are PRHDT and FYEKMQ (reference sequence). This CDR3 contains 14 residues. V lost 4 bases to trimming and J lost 5 bases; unmatched junction nucleotides: 4. The DNA of the CDR3 is TGTGCCAGCAGCTCGGGACAGGGGTACGAGACCCAGTACTTC. This codes for CASSSGQGYETQYF. The whole variable domain, filled in from reference TRBV13 and TRBJ2-5, reads AAGVIQSPRHLIKEKRETATLKCYPIPRHDTVYWYQQGPGQDPQFLISFYEKMQSDKGSIPDRFSAQQFSDYHSELNMSSLELGDSALYFCASSSGQGYETQYFGPGTRLLVL.

The chain employs TRBV7-9 and TRBJ2-6; TRBD1 matches 7 bases. The CDR3 is made up of 19 amino acids. Per the germline V gene, CDR1 is SEHNR and CDR2 is FQNEAQ (reference sequence). V dropped 1 base and J dropped 3; count of bases not matched to a gene: 12. The CDR3 loop is CASSLGGRGNLNGANVLTF. The CDR3 DNA is TGTGCCAGCAGCTTAGGCGGCAGGGGGAACCTGAATGGGGCCAACGTCCTGACTTTC.

This clone has only a few counts. The chain has TRBV29-1 and TRBJ2-3; TRBD2 matches at 14 bases. CDR1 is SQVTM and CDR2 is ANQGSEA in the germline V gene. The trim removed 3 bases at V and 5 bases at J, leaving 1 base unmatched. CDR3 size: 14 residues. CDR3 amino acids: CSVDGTSGRDTQYF. The CDR3 nucleotides read TGCAGCGTTGATGGGACTAGCGGGAGAGATACGCAGTATTTT.

The chain joins TRBV27 to TRBJ1-2; 9 positions agree with TRBD1. Germline V gives CDR1 MNHEY, CDR2 SMNVEV (reference sequence). The CDR3 contains 14 residues. V shed 6 bases, J shed 8 bases, and the junction held 10 bases outside the gene matches. The CDR3 spells CASRRDRDARGYTF. CDR3 nucleotide sequence: TGTGCCAGCAGACGGGACAGGGACGCTAGGGGCTACACCTTC.

The rearrangement uses TRBV27 and TRBJ1-5, with 7 positions matching TRBD1. Trimming at V came to 6 bases and at J to 6 bases, leaving 11 bases not matched to a gene. CDR3 length equals 15 residues. Germline CDR1 is MNHEY and CDR2 is SMNVEV (reference sequence). The CDR3 loop reads CASRPTGQGGQPQHF. Here the CDR3 DNA reads TGTGCCAGCAGGCCGACAGGGCAGGGTGGTCAGCCCCAGCATTTT.

This clone was seen a few times. The rearrangement joins TRBV9 to TRBJ1-4; 9 bases are shared with TRBD1. V dropped 3 bases and J dropped 8; count of bases not matched to a gene: 8. There are 15 residues in the CDR3. The germline gives CDR1 SGDLS, CDR2 YYNGEE. Here the CDR3 reads CASSGGTGSNEKLFF. CDR3 DNA sequence: TGTGCCAGCAGCGGCGGGACAGGGTCAAACGAAAAACTGTTTTTT.

The chain has TRBV15 and TRBJ2-5; 11 nucleotides align to TRBD2. Germline lookup yields CDR1 LNHNV and CDR2 YYDKDF (reference sequence). V was pared by 3 bases and J by 5 bases, with 2 bases of the junction left unmatched. This CDR3 has 14 residues. The DNA of the CDR3 is TGTGCCACCAGCAGGACTAGCGGGGAGGAGACCCAGTACTTC. Its protein is CATSRTSGEETQYF.

This clone was found a few times. The J gene is TRBJ1-5, the V gene TRBV11-2; D unclear. The germline gives CDR1 SGHAT, CDR2 FQNNGV. The CDR3 runs to 14 residues. V shed 0 bases and J shed 3 bases, with 6 bases lying between them. The CDR3 nucleotides are TGTGCCAGCAGCTTAGACAGTCACAATCAGCCCCAGCATTTT. The encoded protein is CASSLDSHNQPQHF.

This rearrangement joins TRBV2 to TRBJ2-2, with 10 nucleotides matching TRBD2. Trimming took 4 bases from V and 6 from J; bases not matched to a gene: 8. The CDR3 extends over 16 amino acids. CDR1 SNHLY and CDR2 FYNNEI come from the germline V gene. The CDR3 sequence is CASSGLSGRAAGELFF. The CDR3, as DNA: TGTGCCAGCAGTGGGTTAAGCGGGAGGGCCGCCGGGGAGCTGTTTTTT.

This clone was observed a few times. This CDR3 is CAWSLRVSVNNQPQHF. In nucleotides, the CDR3 is TGTGCCTGGAGTCTCAGGGTCTCCGTGAACAATCAGCCCCAGCATTTT. The chain joins TRBV30 to TRBJ1-5; tentative D call: TRBD1 (5 bases). The CDR3 runs to 16 residues. Trimming removed 2 bases from V and 3 bases from J, with 17 bases in between. CDR1 and CDR2 (germline): GTSNPN, SVGIG (reference sequence).

This chain connects TRBV2 to TRBJ1-6, with 9 bases aligning to TRBD1. The CDR3 is made up of 14 amino acids. Germline V gene sequence: CDR1 SNHLY, CDR2 FYNNEI. Trimming cost V 6 bases and J 11 bases; bases outside gene matches: 8. DNA of the CDR3: TGTGCCAGCAGCTCCGACAGGGGGTATACACCCCTCCACTTT. Its translation is CASSSDRGYTPLHF.

This clone was counted between two and nine times. The chain combines TRBV18 with TRBJ2-7; 7 nucleotides match TRBD1. V lost 6 bases to trimming and J lost 0 bases; unmatched junction nucleotides: 5. Germline CDR1 reads KGHSH; CDR2 reads LQKENI. The CDR3 extends over 14 amino acids. Here the CDR3 reads CASSTGTDSYEQYF. The CDR3 DNA reads as TGTGCCAGCTCGACCGGGACAGACTCCTACGAGCAGTACTTC.